This entry lists 25 T cell receptor beta chains sequenced from one sample in a study of response to subunit inactivated influenza vaccine. TCRdb used MiXCR to reprocess the RT-PCR reads, holding one entry per CDR3 protein. The profile shows approximately 530,000 distinct CDR3 sequences, approximately 7.1% of them singletons. The material was PBMCs from blood, obtained around 25 months after vaccination. Receptors originate from a man aged 50 to 69 who received an inactivated influenza vaccine.

This clonotype was counted ten times or more. The V gene is TRBV12-3 or TRBV12-4, the J gene TRBJ1-1; TRBD1 agrees at 8 bases. This CDR3 is built from 14 residues. V shed 6 bases and J 6 bases; nucleotides not matched to a gene: 9. DNA of the CDR3: TGTGCCAGCAGCACGAACAGGGGGAGGGCTGAAGCTTTCTTT. This encodes CASSTNRGRAEAFF.

Regarding this clonotype: A read error may produce the germline difference seen at one junction end. The chain couples TRBV14 to TRBJ2-2, with D unresolved. The CDR3 totals 15 residues. Germline CDR1 is SGHDN and CDR2 is FVKESK. The CDR3 DNA reads as TGTGCCAGCAGCGCGAATACTGCGAACACCTGGGAGCTGTTTTTT. This translates into CASSANTANTWELFF. The full variable domain, completed using reference TRBV14 and TRBJ2-2, is EAGVTQFPSHSVIEKGQTVTLRCDPISGHDNLYWYRRVMGKEIKFLLHFVKESKQDESGMPNNRFLAERTGGTYSTLKVQPAELEDSGVYFCASSANTANTWELFFGEGSRLTVL.

The V call is TRBV11-2, the J call TRBJ2-5, with D hard to call. The germline V gene has CDR1 SGHAT and CDR2 FQNNGV. The CDR3 has 15 amino acids. The V gene lost 4 bases and the J gene lost 1 base, with 13 bases spanning the gap. CDR3 nucleotides: TGTGCCAGCAGCTCTATTCGGACGGGCCAAGAGACCCAGTACTTC. Its translation is CASSSIRTGQETQYF.

Concerning this clonotype: One junction end disagrees with the germline gene, perhaps due to a read error. The rearrangement joins TRBV6-1 to TRBJ1-5, with a tentative D call TRBD1 (6 bases). Looked up from germline, CDR1 is MNHNS and CDR2 is SASEGT. This CDR3 comprises 19 residues. For the CDR3, the DNA is TGTGCCAGCAGTCAAGCCCGCCTGACAGGACTCGATAGCAATCAGCCCCAGCATTTT. Protein: CASSQARLTGLDSNQPQHF.

This clonotype showed up just a few times. V is TRBV28 and J is TRBJ1-2; the D gene is possibly TRBD1 (5 bases). Germline CDR1 is MDHEN and CDR2 is SYDVKM. The CDR3 extends over 13 amino acids. V lost 5 bases, J lost 8 bases, and 15 bases lay in between. CDR3 in DNA: TGTGCCAGCAGTATAATACAGGAGGGGGGCTACACCTTC. Protein product: CASSIIQEGGYTF.

The rearrangement links TRBV12-3 or TRBV12-4 to TRBJ2-3; 9 positions match TRBD1. V dropped 6 bases and J dropped 5; count of bases not matched to a gene: 3. CDR3 length: 13 residues. The CDR3 protein is CASRQGAVDTQYF. CDR3 coding DNA: TGTGCCAGCAGACAGGGGGCGGTAGATACGCAGTATTTT.

The sample holds a few counts of this clonotype. V and J are TRBV20-1 and TRBJ2-5, with 9 bases lining up with TRBD2. Trimming took 3 bases from V and 1 from J; bases not matched to a gene: 3. CDR1 is DFQATT, CDR2 SNEGSKA, per germline (reference sequence). The CDR3 has 14 residues. The CDR3 reads CSASMTSGQETQYF. The CDR3 DNA is TGCAGTGCTAGTATGACTAGCGGCCAAGAGACCCAGTACTTC.

This chain uses TRBV29-1 with TRBJ2-5; 14 bases align to TRBD2. CDR1 is SQVTM, CDR2 ANQGSEA, per germline. Unmatched junction bases numbered 11, after V lost 6 bases and J lost 5 bases. This CDR3 has 16 residues. CDR3: CSVGAGLAGGWETQYF. CDR3 bases: TGCAGCGTGGGTGCTGGACTAGCGGGAGGCTGGGAGACCCAGTACTTC.

This clonotype was picked up a small number of times. CDR3 sequence (DNA): TGTGCCAGCAGTTACCCCGTACAGCCGTTCTACGAGCAGTACTTC. It specifies CASSYPVQPFYEQYF. This chain uses TRBV6-2 or TRBV6-3 with TRBJ2-7, with D hard to call. The germline gives CDR1 MNHEY, CDR2 SVGEGT. The CDR3 is made up of 15 amino acids. V was trimmed by 2 bases and J by 3 bases, leaving 14 bases between them.

The chain has TRBV29-1 and TRBJ2-1; 13 bases are shared with TRBD2. After removal of 2 bases from V and 4 bases from J, the junction contained 5 bases not matched to a gene. Per germline, CDR1 SQVTM and CDR2 ANQGSEA. The CDR3 has 16 residues. CDR3 protein: CSVELMTSGGYNEQFF. CDR3 DNA sequence: TGCAGCGTTGAATTAATGACTAGCGGGGGGTACAATGAGCAGTTCTTC.

This clonotype occurred a few times. The V and J genes are TRBV7-9 and TRBJ2-2; D is undetermined. The CDR3 has 14 residues. Germline assignment: CDR1 SEHNR and CDR2 FQNEAQ (reference sequence). Trimming took off 0 bases at V and 4 bases at J, with 6 bases between the two ends. CDR3 in amino acids: CASSLAPSTGELFF. In nucleotides, the CDR3 is TGTGCCAGCAGCTTAGCGCCCAGCACCGGGGAGCTGTTTTTT.

This clonotype was found a few times. The chain has TRBV5-1 and TRBJ2-1, with 7 bases identical to TRBD2. V shed 3 bases and J 7 bases; nucleotides not matched to a gene: 13. CDR3 length equals 16 residues. Germline V gene lookup returns CDR1 SGHRS and CDR2 YFSETQ. CDR3 DNA: TGCGCCAGCAGCTCATGGGGTAGGGACTATCGGAATGAGCAGTTCTTC. Its translation is CASSSWGRDYRNEQFF. Variable domain in full (rest from reference TRBV5-1 and TRBJ2-1): KAGVTQTPRYLIKTRGQQVTLSCSPISGHRSVSWYQQTPGQGLQFLFEYFSETQRNKGNFPGRFSGRQFSNSRSEMNVSTLELGDSALYLCASSSWGRDYRNEQFFGPGTRLTVL.

This clonotype was observed many times. The V gene is TRBV5-5, the J gene TRBJ1-4, with a possible D match to TRBD1 (5 bases). CDR1 SGHKS and CDR2 YYEKEE come from the germline V gene (reference sequence). The CDR3 contains 13 residues. V gave up 4 bases and J gave up 10 bases, with 14 bases separating them. Here the CDR3 reads CASSRPGPGKLFF. The CDR3 DNA is TGTGCCAGCAGCAGGCCGGGGCCCGGAAAACTGTTTTTT. The variable domain in full, completed from reference TRBV5-5 and TRBJ1-4, reads DAGVTQSPTHLIKTRGQQVTLRCSPISGHKSVSWYQQVLGQGPQFIFQYYEKEERGRGNFPDRFSARQFPNYSSELNVNALLLGDSALYLCASSRPGPGKLFFGSGTQLSVL.

The chain recombines TRBV29-1 with TRBJ2-5; 8 bases align to TRBD1. Germline V gene lookup returns CDR1 SQVTM and CDR2 ANQGSEA. CDR3 length equals 14 residues. CDR3 coding DNA: TGCGGCGCCCTTCAGACAGGGGCAAAAGAGACCCAGTACTTC. Its translation is CGALQTGAKETQYF.

This clonotype was seen ten or more times. Here the CDR3 reads CASSLERANEKLFF. CDR3 nucleotide sequence: TGCGCCAGCAGCTTAGAGAGGGCTAATGAAAAACTGTTTTTT. The rearrangement links TRBV5-1 to TRBJ1-4; D gene ambiguous. Germline CDR1 is SGHRS and CDR2 is YFSETQ. The V gene lost 2 bases and the J gene lost 3 bases, with 8 bases spanning the gap. This CDR3 has 14 residues. The variable domain in full, completed from reference TRBV5-1 and TRBJ1-4, reads KAGVTQTPRYLIKTRGQQVTLSCSPISGHRSVSWYQQTPGQGLQFLFEYFSETQRNKGNFPGRFSGRQFSNSRSEMNVSTLELGDSALYLCASSLERANEKLFFGSGTQLSVL.

The CDR3 region is CASSFRQTEAFF. The CDR3 DNA reads as TGTGCCAGCAGCTTCCGGCAGACTGAAGCTTTCTTT. This chain uses TRBV5-5 with TRBJ1-1; D is uncertain. The CDR3 loop spans 12 amino acids. V was pared by 2 bases and J by 5 bases, with 7 bases between. The germline CDR1 and CDR2 sequences are SGHKS and YYEKEE (reference sequence). The full variable domain, in which reference TRBV5-5 and TRBJ1-1 provide the parts outside the CDR3, is DAGVTQSPTHLIKTRGQQVTLRCSPISGHKSVSWYQQVLGQGPQFIFQYYEKEERGRGNFPDRFSARQFPNYSSELNVNALLLGDSALYLCASSFRQTEAFFGQGTRLTVV.

This clonotype was detected only a few times. V and J are TRBV11-2 and TRBJ2-7, with TRBD1 identical over 10 bases. Germline values: CDR1 SGHAT, CDR2 FQNNGV. Trimming cost V 2 bases and J 1 base; bases outside gene matches: 5. The CDR3 runs to 16 residues. The CDR3 sequence: CASSLTDRGPSYEQYF. DNA for the CDR3: TGTGCCAGCAGCTTAACCGACAGGGGGCCTTCCTACGAGCAGTACTTC. The variable domain in full, completed from reference TRBV11-2 and TRBJ2-7, reads EAGVAQSPRYKIIEKRQSVAFWCNPISGHATLYWYQQILGQGPKLLIQFQNNGVVDDSQLPKDRFSAERLKGVDSTLKIQPAKLEDSAVYLCASSLTDRGPSYEQYFGPGTRLTVT.

This sequence joins TRBV9 and TRBJ2-1; 8 bases are shared with TRBD1. CDR1 SGDLS and CDR2 YYNGEE come from the germline V gene. This CDR3 has 14 residues. V lost 3 bases to trimming and J lost 6 bases; unmatched junction nucleotides: 5. The CDR3: CASSGQGSVNEQFF. DNA for the CDR3: TGTGCCAGCAGCGGACAGGGGTCCGTCAATGAGCAGTTCTTC.

The chain joins TRBV3-1 to TRBJ2-7; unclear D gene. The germline V gene has CDR1 LGHDT and CDR2 YNNKEL (reference sequence). The CDR3 covers 13 residues. Trimming stripped 1 base from V and 6 bases from J, with 10 bases between. The CDR3: CASSQGRASEQYF. For the CDR3, the DNA is TGTGCCAGCAGCCAAGGAAGGGCAAGCGAGCAGTACTTC.

This clonotype was detected ten times or more. The chain carries TRBV12-3 or TRBV12-4 and TRBJ2-7, with D perhaps matching TRBD1 (6 bases). This CDR3 region has 15 residues. Trimming shortened V by 2 bases and J by 0 bases, and 11 bases separated the two germline ends. CDR3 nucleotide sequence: TGTGCCAGCAGTTTATCAGGGGTGGTCTCCTACGAGCAGTACTTC. Translating it yields CASSLSGVVSYEQYF.

This clonotype was detected only a few times. This chain links TRBV29-1 with TRBJ2-7; D possibly corresponds to TRBD2 (5 bases). This CDR3 has 12 amino acids. The V end was cut by 6 bases, the J end by 3 bases, with 12 bases between. The germline V gene encodes CDR1 SQVTM and CDR2 ANQGSEA. The CDR3 spells CSVQDWDYEQYF. The CDR3, as DNA: TGCAGCGTCCAGGACTGGGACTACGAGCAGTACTTC.

This clonotype has only a few counts. The CDR3 DNA is TGTGCCAGCTCAGAGGGACAGCCCAATCAGCCCCAGCATTTT. It is translated as CASSEGQPNQPQHF. This rearrangement joins TRBV28 to TRBJ1-5; 7 bases map to TRBD1. With 8 bases clipped from V and 3 bases from J, the junction kept 7 bases outside the gene matches. Per germline, CDR1 MDHEN and CDR2 SYDVKM. There are 14 residues in the CDR3. Full variable domain (rest looked up from reference TRBV28 and TRBJ1-5): DVKVTQSSRYLVKRTGEKVFLECVQDMDHENMFWYRQDPGLGLRLIYFSYDVKMKEKGDIPEGYSVSREKKERFSLILESASTNQTSMYLCASSEGQPNQPQHFGDGTRLSIL.

This clonotype showed up just a few times. This chain joins TRBV6-1 and TRBJ1-5; 8 nucleotides align to TRBD1. The J segment lost 3 bases and the V segment lost 6 bases, leaving 10 bases of the junction unmatched. The CDR3 covers 16 residues. Germline CDR1 is MNHNS and CDR2 is SASEGT. CDR3 bases: TGTGCCAGCAGGCCCCGGACAGGGTTCTCCAATCAGCCCCAGCATTTT. Protein sequence: CASRPRTGFSNQPQHF.

The chain is built from TRBV7-9 and TRBJ2-1; the D gene is possibly TRBD2 (5 bases). V dropped 5 bases and J dropped 10 bases, with 12 bases sitting between them. The CDR3 runs 12 residues. Germline CDR1 is SEHNR and CDR2 is FQNEAQ (reference sequence). The CDR3 DNA reads as TGTGCCAGCAGCCCAGGACTCGACGAGCAGTTCTTC. Its translation is CASSPGLDEQFF.

This chain uses TRBV27 with TRBJ1-1, with D hard to call. CDR1 and CDR2 (germline): MNHEY, SMNVEV (reference sequence). The length of the CDR3 is 13 residues. Trimming took 3 bases from V and 1 from J, leaving 6 bases between them. CDR3 protein: CASSFGWNTEAFF. Here the CDR3 DNA reads TGTGCCAGCAGTTTTGGATGGAACACTGAAGCTTTCTTT.